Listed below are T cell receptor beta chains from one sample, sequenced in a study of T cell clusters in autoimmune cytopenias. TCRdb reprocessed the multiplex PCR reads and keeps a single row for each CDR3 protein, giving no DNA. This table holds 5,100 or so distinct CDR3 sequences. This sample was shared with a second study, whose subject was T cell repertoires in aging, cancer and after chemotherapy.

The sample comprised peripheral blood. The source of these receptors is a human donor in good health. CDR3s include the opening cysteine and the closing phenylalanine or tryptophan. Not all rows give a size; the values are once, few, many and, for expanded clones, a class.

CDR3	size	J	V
CASSLPDRGHGYTF	.	TRBJ1-2	TRBV5-1
CASTKNRDTEAFF	.	TRBJ1-1	TRBV6-5
CAISESGTGGGETQYF	.	TRBJ2-5	TRBV10-3
CASSLRGWGNGQFF	medium-sized	TRBJ2-1	TRBV5-6
CATSTGDTEAFF	large	TRBJ1-1	TRBV24-1
CASSRAIGTQYF	medium-sized	TRBJ2-5	TRBV6-5
CASSEALGWGSNEQYF	medium-sized	TRBJ2-7	TRBV6-1
CASGGRVWVEQFF	medium-sized	TRBJ2-1	TRBV13
CASSSRTGNSYNSPLHF	.	TRBJ1-6	TRBV6-5
CASSYRLAGGRSGTDTQYF	medium-sized	TRBJ2-3	TRBV6-5
CASRPGLAGGPGYEQYF	.	TRBJ2-7	TRBV6-1
CAIWGWEKLFF	.	TRBJ1-4	TRBV10-3
CASSLAVTSGDTGELFF	.	TRBJ2-2	TRBV11-1
CASSQGAYEQYF	medium-sized	TRBJ2-7	TRBV12-3/TRBV12-4
CASSAGTATNEKLFF	.	TRBJ1-4	TRBV6-5
CASGGQIDNEQFF	medium-sized	TRBJ2-1	TRBV6-5
CSVGRGGETQYF	large	TRBJ2-5	TRBV29-1
CASSYQPGQGTGTQYF	medium-sized	TRBJ2-3	TRBV6-5
CASSDRLYRTLRAGANVLTF	medium-sized	TRBJ2-6	TRBV6-4
CASSYRSNYGYTF	medium-sized	TRBJ1-2	TRBV27
CASQVTASEQYF	.	TRBJ2-7	TRBV5-7
CASSIADRGHVNEQFF	.	TRBJ2-1	TRBV19
CASSIEDGNTIYF	medium-sized	TRBJ1-3	TRBV19
CASSIPPRRGTGELFF	medium-sized	TRBJ2-2	TRBV19
CASSIAASGISYNEQFF	medium-sized	TRBJ2-1	TRBV19
CASTLQVLGNEKLFF	medium-sized	TRBJ1-4	TRBV19
CASRPPEYNEQFF	.	TRBJ2-1	TRBV6-6
CASSQAGKRYEQYF	.	TRBJ2-7	TRBV5-4
CAISPGQGIDEQYF	.	TRBJ2-7	TRBV6-1
CASSSGTGTDTQYF	.	TRBJ2-3	TRBV7-6
CASSSLQGVDGELFF	.	TRBJ2-2	TRBV11-2
CASSPDRGNQPQHF	.	TRBJ1-5	TRBV6-1
CASSWTSPFTDTQYF	medium-sized	TRBJ2-3	TRBV6-2/TRBV6-3
CASSLFASGGLNEQFF	medium-sized	TRBJ2-1	TRBV27
CASSLTSGEKTQYF	.	TRBJ2-5	TRBV12-3/TRBV12-4
CASSGLAESTDTQYF	medium-sized	TRBJ2-3	TRBV7-2
CASRYGEQGLQPQHF	medium-sized	TRBJ1-5	TRBV19
CASSPGTASPLHF	.	TRBJ1-6	TRBV12-3/TRBV12-4
CATSDLPGRYWYGYTF	.	TRBJ1-2	TRBV24-1
CSVEVGGGARDIQYF	medium-sized	TRBJ2-4	TRBV29-1
CASSLGVDNSPLHF	medium-sized	TRBJ1-6	TRBV5-6
CASSPPRGWANTQYF	.	TRBJ2-3	TRBV18
CASSPVGTGELFF	.	TRBJ2-2	TRBV7-2
CASRNGQGEPEAFF	medium-sized	TRBJ1-1	TRBV6-2/TRBV6-3
CATRRWENYEQYF	medium-sized	TRBJ2-7	TRBV6-5
CASSLAARGVDRRGEQFF	medium-sized	TRBJ2-1	TRBV7-6
CASSPRQGNTEAFF	.	TRBJ1-1	TRBV6-5
CASGFSGGARNEQFF	.	TRBJ2-1	TRBV12-3/TRBV12-4
CASNLAGVNEQYF	medium-sized	TRBJ2-7	TRBV5-6
CASSLAGGSSTDTQYF	.	TRBJ2-3	TRBV6-4
CASSADATDTQYF	.	TRBJ2-3	TRBV6-4
CASRQGLPGELFF	medium-sized	TRBJ2-2	TRBV19
CASSISSTEKLFF	medium-sized	TRBJ1-4	TRBV19
CASSRSRGRGYTF	.	TRBJ1-2	TRBV12-3/TRBV12-4